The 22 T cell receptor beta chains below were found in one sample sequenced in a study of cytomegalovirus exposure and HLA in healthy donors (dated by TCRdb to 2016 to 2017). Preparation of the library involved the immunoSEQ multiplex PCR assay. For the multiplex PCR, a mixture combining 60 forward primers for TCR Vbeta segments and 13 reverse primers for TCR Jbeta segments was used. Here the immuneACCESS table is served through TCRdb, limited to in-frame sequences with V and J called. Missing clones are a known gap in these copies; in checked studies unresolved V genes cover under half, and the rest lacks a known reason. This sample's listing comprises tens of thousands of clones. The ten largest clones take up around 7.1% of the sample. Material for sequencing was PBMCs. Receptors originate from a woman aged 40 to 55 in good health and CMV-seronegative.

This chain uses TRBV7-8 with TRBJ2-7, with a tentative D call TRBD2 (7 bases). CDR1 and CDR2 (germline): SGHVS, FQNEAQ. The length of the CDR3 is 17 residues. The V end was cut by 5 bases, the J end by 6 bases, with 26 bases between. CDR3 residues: CASSPAGRGGGETEQYF. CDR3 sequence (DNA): TGTGCCAGCAGCCCAGCGGGGCGCGGAGGGGGGGAAACCGAGCAGTACTTC.

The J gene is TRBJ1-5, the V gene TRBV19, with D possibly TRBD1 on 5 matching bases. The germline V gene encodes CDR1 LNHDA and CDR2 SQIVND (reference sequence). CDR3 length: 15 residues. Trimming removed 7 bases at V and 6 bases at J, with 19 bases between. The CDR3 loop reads CASTPDRDPPQPQHF. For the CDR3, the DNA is TGTGCCAGTACTCCCGACAGAGACCCCCCTCAGCCCCAGCATTTT.

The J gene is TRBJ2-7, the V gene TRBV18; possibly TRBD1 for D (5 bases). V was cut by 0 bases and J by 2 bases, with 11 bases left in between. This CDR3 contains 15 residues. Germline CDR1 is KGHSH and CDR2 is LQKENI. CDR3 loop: CASSPPGQGPYEQYF. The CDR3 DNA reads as TGTGCCAGCTCACCACCGGGGCAGGGCCCCTACGAGCAGTACTTC.

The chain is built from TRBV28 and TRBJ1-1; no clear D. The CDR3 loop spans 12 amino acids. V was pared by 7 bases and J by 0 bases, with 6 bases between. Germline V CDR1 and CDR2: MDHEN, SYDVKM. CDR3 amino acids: CASKPVNTEAFF. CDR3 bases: TGTGCCAGCAAACCGGTGAACACTGAAGCTTTCTTT. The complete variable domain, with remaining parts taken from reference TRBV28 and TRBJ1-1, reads DVKVTQSSRYLVKRTGEKVFLECVQDMDHENMFWYRQDPGLGLRLIYFSYDVKMKEKGDIPEGYSVSREKKERFSLILESASTNQTSMYLCASKPVNTEAFFGQGTRLTVV.

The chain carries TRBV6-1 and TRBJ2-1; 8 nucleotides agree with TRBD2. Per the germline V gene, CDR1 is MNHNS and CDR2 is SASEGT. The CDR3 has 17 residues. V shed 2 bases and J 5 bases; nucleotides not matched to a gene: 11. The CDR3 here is CASSEKALRGVDNEQFF. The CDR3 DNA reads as TGTGCCAGCAGTGAAAAGGCGTTGCGGGGGGTTGACAATGAGCAGTTCTTC.

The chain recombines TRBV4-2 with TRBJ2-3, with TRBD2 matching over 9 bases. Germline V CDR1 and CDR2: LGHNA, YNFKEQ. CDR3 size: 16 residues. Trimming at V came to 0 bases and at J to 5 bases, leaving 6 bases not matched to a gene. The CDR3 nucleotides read TGTGCCAGCAGCCAAGATCTGGCGGGGGGGCTAGATACGCAGTATTTT. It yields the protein CASSQDLAGGLDTQYF.

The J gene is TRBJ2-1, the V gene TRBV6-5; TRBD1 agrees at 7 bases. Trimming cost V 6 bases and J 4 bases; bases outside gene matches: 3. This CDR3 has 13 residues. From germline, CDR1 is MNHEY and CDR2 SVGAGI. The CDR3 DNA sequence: TGTGCCAGCAGCCCGACAGGGTACAATGAGCAGTTCTTC. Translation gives CASSPTGYNEQFF.

The DNA for the CDR3 is TGTGCCAGCAGTTACTCGCGGGGGCTGGGGGGAAACACCATATATTTT. Its protein product is CASSYSRGLGGNTIYF. The chain joins TRBV6-5 to TRBJ1-3, with TRBD1 as a possible D gene (6 bases). Trimming took 0 bases from V and 4 from J, leaving 13 bases between them. Germline CDR1 MNHEY, CDR2 SVGAGI. CDR3 length: 16 amino acids.

CDR3 loop: CASSIEGQVRNQPQHF. The DNA for the CDR3 is TGTGCCAGTAGTATAGAGGGGCAGGTACGCAATCAGCCCCAGCATTTT. This rearrangement joins TRBV19 to TRBJ1-5, with a tentative D call TRBD1 (5 bases). V shed 0 bases and J shed 2 bases, with 11 bases lying between them. Germline V lookup: CDR1 LNHDA, CDR2 SQIVND (reference sequence). The CDR3 runs 16 residues.

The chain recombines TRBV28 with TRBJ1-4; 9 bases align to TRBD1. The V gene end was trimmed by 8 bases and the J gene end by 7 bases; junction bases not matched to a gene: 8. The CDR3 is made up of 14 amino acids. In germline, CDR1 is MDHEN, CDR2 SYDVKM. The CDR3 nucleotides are TGTGCCAGCGCCACAGGGGGCCCGTCTGAAAAACTGTTTTTT. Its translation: CASATGGPSEKLFF.

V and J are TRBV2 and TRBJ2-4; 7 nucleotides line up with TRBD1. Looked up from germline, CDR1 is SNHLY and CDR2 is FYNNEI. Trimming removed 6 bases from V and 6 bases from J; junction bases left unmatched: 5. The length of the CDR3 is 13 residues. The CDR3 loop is CASRADRSNIQYF. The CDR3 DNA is TGTGCCAGCAGAGCGGACAGGTCAAACATTCAGTACTTC.

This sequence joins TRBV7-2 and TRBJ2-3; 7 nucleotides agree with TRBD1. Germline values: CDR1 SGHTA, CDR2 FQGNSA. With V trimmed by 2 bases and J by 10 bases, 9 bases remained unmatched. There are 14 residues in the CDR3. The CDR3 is CASSLTTGQAAQYF. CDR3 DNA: TGTGCCAGCAGCTTAACCACAGGACAGGCCGCGCAGTATTTT.

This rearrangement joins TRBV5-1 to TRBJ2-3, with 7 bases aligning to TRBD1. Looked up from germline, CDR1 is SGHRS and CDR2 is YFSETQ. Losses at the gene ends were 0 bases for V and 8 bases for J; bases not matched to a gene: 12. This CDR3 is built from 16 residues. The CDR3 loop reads CASSLVGSGGSGTQYF. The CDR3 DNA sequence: TGCGCCAGCAGCTTGGTAGGGTCAGGGGGAAGTGGTACGCAGTATTTT.

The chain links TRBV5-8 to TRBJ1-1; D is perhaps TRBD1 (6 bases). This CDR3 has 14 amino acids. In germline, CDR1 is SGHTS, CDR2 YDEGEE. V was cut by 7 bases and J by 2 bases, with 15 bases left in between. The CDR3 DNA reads TGTGCCAGCGGATGGGGACACCACAACACTGAAGCTTTCTTT. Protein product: CASGWGHHNTEAFF.

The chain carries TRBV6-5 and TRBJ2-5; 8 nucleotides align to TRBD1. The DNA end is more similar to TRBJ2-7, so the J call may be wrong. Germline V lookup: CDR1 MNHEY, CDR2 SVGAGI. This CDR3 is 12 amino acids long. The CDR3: CASRTGLYEQYF. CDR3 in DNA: TGTGCCAGCCGGACAGGGCTCTACGAGCAGTACTTC.

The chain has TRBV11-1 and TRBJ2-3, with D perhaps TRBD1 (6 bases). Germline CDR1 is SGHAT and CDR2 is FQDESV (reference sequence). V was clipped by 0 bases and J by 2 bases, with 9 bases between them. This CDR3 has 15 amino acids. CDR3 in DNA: TGTGCCAGCAGCTTAGCACAGGGAACCACAGATACGCAGTATTTT. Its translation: CASSLAQGTTDTQYF.

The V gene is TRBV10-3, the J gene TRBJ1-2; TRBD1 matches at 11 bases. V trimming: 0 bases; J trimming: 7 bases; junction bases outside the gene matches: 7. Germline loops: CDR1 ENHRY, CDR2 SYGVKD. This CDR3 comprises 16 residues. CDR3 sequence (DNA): TGTGCCATCAGTGAGTCGAGGACAGGGGGCGGTTTTGGCTACACCTTC. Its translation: CAISESRTGGGFGYTF.

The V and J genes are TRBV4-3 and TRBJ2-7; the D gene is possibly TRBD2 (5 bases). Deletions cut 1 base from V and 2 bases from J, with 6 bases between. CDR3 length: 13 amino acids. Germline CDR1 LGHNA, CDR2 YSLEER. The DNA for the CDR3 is TGCGCCAGCAGCCAAGCGGGGACCTACGAGCAGTACTTC. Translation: CASSQAGTYEQYF.

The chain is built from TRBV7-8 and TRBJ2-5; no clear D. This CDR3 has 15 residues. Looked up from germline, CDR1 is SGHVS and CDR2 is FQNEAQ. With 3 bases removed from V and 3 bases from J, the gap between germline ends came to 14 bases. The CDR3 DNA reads TGTGCCAGCAGCTTCCCAGGCCCGGCAGAAGAGACCCAGTACTTC. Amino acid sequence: CASSFPGPAEETQYF. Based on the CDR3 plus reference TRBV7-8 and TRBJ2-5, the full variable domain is GAGVSQSPRYKVAKRGQDVALRCDPISGHVSLFWYQQALGQGPEFLTYFQNEAQLDKSGLPSDRFFAERPEGSVSTLKIQRTQQEDSAVYLCASSFPGPAEETQYFGPGTRLLVL.

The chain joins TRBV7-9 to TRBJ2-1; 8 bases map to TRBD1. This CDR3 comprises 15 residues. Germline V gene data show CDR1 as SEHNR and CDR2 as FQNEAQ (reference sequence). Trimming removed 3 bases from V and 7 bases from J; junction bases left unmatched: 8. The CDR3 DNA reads TGTGCCAGCAGCTTCCCGGGACAGGTTAGGAATGAGCAGTTCTTC. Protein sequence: CASSFPGQVRNEQFF.

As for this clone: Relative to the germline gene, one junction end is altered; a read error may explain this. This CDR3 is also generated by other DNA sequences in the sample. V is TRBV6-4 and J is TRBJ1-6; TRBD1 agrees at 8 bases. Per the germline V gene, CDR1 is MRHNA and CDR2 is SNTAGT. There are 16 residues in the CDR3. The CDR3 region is CASSARTGNDNSPLHF. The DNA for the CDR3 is TGTGCCAGCAGTGCCCGGACAGGGAACGATAATTCACCCCTACACTTT.

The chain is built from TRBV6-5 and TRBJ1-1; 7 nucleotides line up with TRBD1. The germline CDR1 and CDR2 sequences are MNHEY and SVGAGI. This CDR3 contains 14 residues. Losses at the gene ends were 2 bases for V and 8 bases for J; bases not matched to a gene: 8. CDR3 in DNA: TGTGCCAGCAGTTACGCCCCGACAGGGAAAGAAGCTTTCTTT. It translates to CASSYAPTGKEAFF.